This TCR beta chain was identified in a study of ipilimumab plus nivolumab after autologous stem cell transplantation. About the study: Both relapsed and primary refractory DLBCL were included.

The CDR3 extends over 14 amino acids. Germline loops: CDR1 KGHSH, CDR2 LQKENI. V was pared by 3 bases and J by 5 bases, with 2 bases of the junction left unmatched. Produced via immunoSEQ multiplex PCR; TCRdb's table is partial and in-frame only. The sample includes approximately 15,000 clones, around 80% of them seen just once. Ipilimumab, 1 mg/kg, started 14 to 28 days after autologous transplant. Patients received nivolumab 3 mg/kg at weeks 1, 4, 7, 10, then fortnightly to week 26. This sample comprised PBMCs, obtained in a trial of ipilimumab plus nivolumab as post-transplant consolidation. This chain joins TRBV18 and TRBJ1-2, with 11 bases identical to TRBD1. This TCR was recovered from a male donor with diffuse large B-cell lymphoma. CDR3 loop: CASSPGTGGYGYTF. In DNA, the CDR3 is TGTGCCAGCTCACCGGGGACAGGGGGATATGGCTACACCTTC.